A single sample gave rise to the 20 T cell receptor beta chains below, sequenced in a study of vaccination and CD4 T cells after COVID-19. Described treatment: roughly ten-day PBMC culture with coronavirus spike peptide pools or control peptides (ViraFEST assay). Gathering of the CD4+ T cells, from the unexposed donor, took place before the COVID-19 pandemic (2011-2018). These receptors have no known antigen. Sequenced with the Oncomine TCR Beta short-read assay was DNA taken from cultured CD4+ T cells. TCRdb processed the PCR reads anew with MiXCR; each CDR3 protein has one entry. The sample has around 7,000 distinct CDR3 sequences, roughly 43% seen once; the top ten hold around a quarter. The source material was CD4+ T cells from blood, cultured in vitro. The receptors shown here come from a human donor in good health.

This clonotype was counted a few times. The chain links TRBV20-1 to TRBJ1-1; D ambiguous. CDR1 and CDR2 from the germline V gene are DFQATT and SNEGSKA (reference sequence). Trimming left V 3 bases short and J 4 bases short, with 18 bases between. CDR3 length: 15 residues. DNA for the CDR3: TGCAGTGCTAGCCCCCGTAACACCTTCTCCACTGAAGCTTTCTTT. Amino acids: CSASPRNTFSTEAFF.

A single count supports this clonotype. This sequence may be a read error, since a much larger clone differs from it by one base. The rearrangement uses TRBV20-1 and TRBJ2-3; D might be TRBD2 (5 bases). There are 15 residues in the CDR3. V lost 6 bases, J lost 4 bases, and 20 bases lay in between. Germline values: CDR1 DFQATT, CDR2 SNEGSKA (reference sequence). The CDR3 nucleotides are TGCAGTGCCGTAGAGCAGCGGTATCGCCCAGATACGCAGTATTTT. Its protein is CSAVEQRYRPDTQYF.

The V gene is TRBV6-2 or TRBV6-3, the J gene TRBJ1-2, with a weak D call TRBD1 (6 bases). This CDR3 has 16 amino acids. V gave up 2 bases and J gave up 5 bases, with 18 bases separating them. Germline CDR1 is MNHEY and CDR2 is SVGEGT. The chain's CDR3 is CASSYHPAGHSYGYTF. The CDR3 nucleotides read TGTGCCAGCAGTTACCACCCCGCGGGACACAGTTATGGCTACACCTTC.

The J gene is TRBJ2-5, the V gene TRBV10-3; TRBD1 might be the D (5 bases). V lost 9 bases, J lost 1 base, and 12 bases lay in between. Germline CDR1 and CDR2: ENHRY and SYGVKD. CDR3 size: 13 residues. CDR3 in amino acids: CAISAGPQETQYF. CDR3 coding DNA: TGTGCCATTTCGGCAGGGCCCCAAGAGACCCAGTACTTC.

In this sample, this clonotype turned up a few times. The chain uses TRBV19 and TRBJ1-1; D gene ambiguous. Per germline, CDR1 LNHDA and CDR2 SQIVND (reference sequence). The CDR3 has 16 amino acids. V dropped 6 bases and J dropped 1 base, with 18 bases sitting between them. As DNA, the CDR3 is TGTGCCAGTAGAATTCCTGGCCGGGGTCAGAACACTGAAGCTTTCTTT. Translating it yields CASRIPGRGQNTEAFF. The whole variable domain, filled in from reference TRBV19 and TRBJ1-1, reads DGGITQSPKYLFRKEGQNVTLSCEQNLNHDAMYWYRQDPGQGLRLIYYSQIVNDFQKGDIAEGYSVSREKKESFPLTVTSAQKNPTAFYLCASRIPGRGQNTEAFFGQGTRLTVV.

The rearrangement joins TRBV7-7 to TRBJ2-5; TRBD2 aligns across 8 bases. The CDR3 sequence is 15 residues long. Germline V gene sequence: CDR1 SSHAT, CDR2 FNYEAQ (reference sequence). V shed 4 bases and J 2 bases; nucleotides not matched to a gene: 6. The CDR3 region is CASSSPGGGQETQYF. The CDR3 nucleotides are TGTGCCAGCAGCTCCCCGGGGGGGGGGCAAGAGACCCAGTACTTC.

The V and J genes are TRBV21-1 and TRBJ2-2; whether TRBD2, the table's D call, matches the DNA was not checked. TRBV21-1 is given as a pseudogene. This CDR3 is 16 amino acids long. CDR3 nucleotide sequence: TGTGCCAGCAGCAGGGGCGGGGGGCCCAACACCGGGGAGCTGTTTTTT. Encoded protein: CASSRGGGPNTGELFF.

The chain combines TRBV10-1 with TRBJ2-5, with 10 bases that match TRBD2. With V trimmed by 3 bases and J by 7 bases, 14 bases remained unmatched. The CDR3 contains 17 residues. Germline CDR1 WNHNN, CDR2 SYGVQD (reference sequence). CDR3 region: CASSDTTSGGAEGTQYF. The DNA of the CDR3 is TGCGCCAGCAGTGATACAACCAGCGGGGGGGCCGAAGGGACCCAGTACTTC.

The chain is built from TRBV11-2 and TRBJ2-5; D is possibly TRBD1 or TRBD2 (6 bases each). The CDR3 extends over 15 amino acids. Per the germline V gene, CDR1 is SGHAT and CDR2 is FQNNGV. V was shortened by 5 bases and J by 4 bases, with 17 bases between the two germline ends. For the CDR3, the DNA is TGTGCCAGCAGCCTCCTTACAGGGAGGAGAGAGACCCAGTACTTC. Protein: CASSLLTGRRETQYF.

The V call is TRBV15, the J call TRBJ2-1; 7 nucleotides match TRBD2. The CDR3 extends over 16 amino acids. Germline CDR1 and CDR2: LNHNV and YYDKDF (reference sequence). Trimming took 0 bases from V and 7 from J; bases not matched to a gene: 9. The CDR3 DNA sequence: TGTGCCACCAGCAGAGATCGGGGGGAGGCGGGGAATGAGCAGTTCTTC. Protein sequence: CATSRDRGEAGNEQFF.

This clonotype was detected only a few times. CDR3 sequence reads: CSARDRAVGGASYEQYF. CDR3 DNA: TGCAGTGCTAGAGATCGGGCTGTAGGGGGGGCCTCCTACGAGCAGTACTTC. The chain employs TRBV20-1 and TRBJ2-7, with a weak D call TRBD2 (7 bases). The CDR3 sequence is 17 residues long. CDR1 and CDR2 from the germline V gene are DFQATT and SNEGSKA (reference sequence). The V and J ends lost 0 bases and 0 bases respectively, with 18 bases between them.

This clonotype was picked up a small number of times. The rearrangement links TRBV27 to TRBJ1-6; weak D call: TRBD1 (6 bases). V was clipped by 5 bases and J by 0 bases, with 14 bases between them. Germline V gene sequence: CDR1 MNHEY, CDR2 SMNVEV (reference sequence). The CDR3 spans 17 residues. The CDR3 DNA follows: TGTGCCAGCAGTATCCGGACAGACAGCTCCTATAATTCACCCCTCCACTTT. Encoded protein: CASSIRTDSSYNSPLHF.

This clonotype was seen a few times. This chain joins TRBV15 and TRBJ1-1; 8 nucleotides match TRBD1. The V gene end was trimmed by 0 bases and the J gene end by 4 bases; junction bases not matched to a gene: 10. Germline CDR1 reads LNHNV; CDR2 reads YYDKDF (reference sequence). The CDR3 loop spans 17 amino acids. The DNA for the CDR3 is TGTGCCACCAGCAGAGAAAGGGCAGGGGGCCGTTTCACTGAAGCTTTCTTT. Its translation is CATSRERAGGRFTEAFF.

This clonotype was found a few times. V gene TRBV4-1 combines with J gene TRBJ2-5; 7 bases match TRBD1. Germline V gives CDR1 MGHRA, CDR2 YSYEKL. The CDR3 totals 13 residues. J lost 5 bases, V lost 3 bases, and 3 bases had no gene match. CDR3 sequence reads: CASSQFRGETQYF. CDR3 DNA sequence: TGCGCCAGCAGCCAGTTCAGGGGGGAGACCCAGTACTTC.

V and J are TRBV24-1 and TRBJ2-2; no firm D call. Looked up from germline, CDR1 is KGHDR and CDR2 is SFDVKD. Deletions cut 4 bases from V and 1 base from J, with 12 bases between. This CDR3 spans 16 amino acids. The CDR3 coding sequence is TGTGCCACCAGTGACCCAAGAAAAGGGAACACCGGGGAGCTGTTTTTT. Protein sequence: CATSDPRKGNTGELFF.

This clonotype appeared a single time. J is TRBJ1-2 and V is TRBV10-3; D gene uncertain. Germline V gene lookup returns CDR1 ENHRY and CDR2 SYGVKD. The V gene lost 1 base and the J gene lost 6 bases, with 9 bases spanning the gap. The CDR3 contains 13 residues. DNA for the CDR3: TGTGCCATCAGTGAGTTGGTGGAAGATGGCTACACCTTC. Its translation: CAISELVEDGYTF.

V gene TRBV6-5 combines with J gene TRBJ2-6; D remains ambiguous. The V and J ends lost 0 bases and 4 bases respectively, with 4 bases between them. The CDR3 length is 14 residues. CDR1 is MNHEY, CDR2 SVGAGI, per germline. The CDR3 nucleotides are TGTGCCAGCAGTTACTCTGGGGGGGCCAACGTCCTGACTTTC. Amino acid sequence: CASSYSGGANVLTF.

This chain joins TRBV7-9 and TRBJ2-7; maybe TRBD2 (6 bases). CDR1 and CDR2 (germline): SEHNR, FQNEAQ (reference sequence). There are 12 residues in the CDR3. V lost 11 bases to trimming and J lost 0 bases, with 11 bases between them. CDR3 coding DNA: TGTGCCGGAAGCGGGCCCTCCTACGAGCAGTACTTC. This translates into CAGSGPSYEQYF.

This clonotype showed up just a few times. The chain joins TRBV20-1 to TRBJ1-3; D remains unclear. This CDR3 is 14 amino acids long. Germline V gives CDR1 DFQATT, CDR2 SNEGSKA (reference sequence). V lost 6 bases, J lost 0 bases, and 12 bases lay in between. The CDR3 protein is CSASPLSSGNTIYF. DNA for the CDR3: TGCAGTGCCAGCCCCTTGAGCTCTGGAAACACCATATATTTT.

V gene TRBV27 combines with J gene TRBJ2-3; TRBD2 agrees at 15 bases. Per germline, CDR1 MNHEY and CDR2 SMNVEV (reference sequence). The J segment lost 3 bases and the V segment lost 5 bases, leaving 9 bases of the junction unmatched. The CDR3 has 18 amino acids. The CDR3 DNA sequence: TGTGCCAGCAGTAGACGGACTAGCGGGGGGGCTCAGACAGATACGCAGTATTTT. Translating it yields CASSRRTSGGAQTDTQYF.